The next 13 T cell receptor beta chains were all read from a single sample in a study of cytomegalovirus exposure and HLA in healthy donors listed by TCRdb under 2017. The library was prepared using the immunoSEQ multiplex PCR assay. As stored in TCRdb, this immuneACCESS dataset retains in-frame rearrangements with V and J assigned. A fraction of the clones does not appear; measured against another copy, unresolved V genes explain less than half of the discrepancy, and the remainder lacks a known reason. For this sample the table gives more than 200,000 clones, of which more than 75% were detected only once. The ten largest clones take up around 12% of the sample. What was sequenced was PBMCs. The source of these receptors is a man aged 18 to 29 in good health and CMV-seropositive.

The V call is TRBV5-1, the J call TRBJ2-7; D is perhaps TRBD2 (5 bases). CDR1 and CDR2 (germline): SGHRS, YFSETQ. Trimming left V 0 bases short and J 0 bases short, with 10 bases between. The CDR3 has 15 amino acids. As DNA, the CDR3 is TGCGCCAGCAGCTTGGGGTTACGGGACTCCTACGAGCAGTACTTC. Protein sequence: CASSLGLRDSYEQYF.

Of note for this clone: In the same sample, other DNA sequences code for this CDR3. The CDR3 loop reads CASSLGSSGNTIYF. The CDR3 coding sequence is TGCGCCAGCAGCTTGGGCAGCTCTGGAAACACCATATATTTT. The chain uses TRBV5-1 and TRBJ1-3; D is ambiguous. CDR1 SGHRS and CDR2 YFSETQ come from the germline V gene. The CDR3 has 14 amino acids. V was cut by 0 bases and J by 0 bases, with 4 bases left in between.

In nucleotides, the CDR3 is TGTGCCAGCAGCCCCTTTTTGGTGGGATCGCGCGGCTACACCTTC. Protein: CASSPFLVGSRGYTF. J is TRBJ1-2 and V is TRBV7-9; D gene uncertain. The CDR3 has 15 amino acids. V dropped 5 bases and J dropped 8 bases, with 21 bases sitting between them. Germline values: CDR1 SEHNR, CDR2 FQNEAQ (reference sequence).

CDR3 protein: CASSLIGGQTEAFF. The CDR3 region has the DNA TGTGCCAGCAGCTTAATCGGGGGGCAAACTGAAGCTTTCTTT. The V call is TRBV11-2, the J call TRBJ1-1; a weak D match, TRBD1 (6 bases). The CDR3 sequence is 14 residues long. V lost 2 bases to trimming and J lost 5 bases, with 12 bases between them. Germline V gene data show CDR1 as SGHAT and CDR2 as FQNNGV.

The CDR3, as DNA: TGCGCCAGCAGCCGAGGGACTAGCGGGAGGTCGGGGGGAGAGCAGTACTTC. The encoded protein is CASSRGTSGRSGGEQYF. This rearrangement joins TRBV5-1 to TRBJ2-7; 15 bases align to TRBD2. Germline CDR1 is SGHRS and CDR2 is YFSETQ. The ends lost 4 bases at V and 7 bases at J; junction bases unmatched: 12. CDR3 length: 17 residues.

J is TRBJ2-7 and V is TRBV6-5; no reliable D call. Trimming stripped 0 bases from V and 4 bases from J, with 10 bases between. CDR1 is MNHEY and CDR2 is SVGAGI in the germline V gene. This CDR3 contains 14 residues. The CDR3 is CASSYSGSFYEQYF. The CDR3 DNA reads as TGTGCCAGCAGTTACTCCGGGTCCTTTTACGAGCAGTACTTC.

The chain combines TRBV29-1 with TRBJ2-3; D call uncertain. From germline, CDR1 is SQVTM and CDR2 ANQGSEA. V was shortened by 7 bases and J by 2 bases, with 4 bases between the two germline ends. CDR3 length equals 10 residues. Here the CDR3 DNA reads TGCAGCGGGTACACAGATACGCAGTATTTT. Its translation is CSGYTDTQYF.

This sequence joins TRBV14 and TRBJ2-3; TRBD2 matches at 9 bases. J was trimmed by 4 bases and V by 5 bases; bases with no gene match: 7. This CDR3 has 15 residues. Germline values: CDR1 SGHDN, CDR2 FVKESK. CDR3 DNA sequence: TGTGCCAGCAGCTTCGTAGCGGGAGTGGCAGATACGCAGTATTTT. Its translation: CASSFVAGVADTQYF. Filled out from reference TRBV14 and TRBJ2-3, the complete variable domain reads EAGVTQFPSHSVIEKGQTVTLRCDPISGHDNLYWYRRVMGKEIKFLLHFVKESKQDESGMPNNRFLAERTGGTYSTLKVQPAELEDSGVYFCASSFVAGVADTQYFGPGTRLTVL.

On this clone itself: This specimen includes other DNA sequences encoding the same CDR3. The chain couples TRBV19 to TRBJ2-7, with TRBD1 matching 8 bases. With V trimmed by 5 bases and J by 2 bases, 5 bases remained unmatched. Germline CDR1 and CDR2: LNHDA and SQIVND (reference sequence). There are 14 residues in the CDR3. CDR3 nucleotide sequence: TGTGCCAGTAGTCCCGGGACAGGTGCCTACGAGCAGTACTTC. Amino acids: CASSPGTGAYEQYF.

This chain uses TRBV6-5 with TRBJ1-5; the match to TRBD1 covers 7 bases. V trimming: 4 bases; J trimming: 6 bases; junction bases outside the gene matches: 6. Germline-derived CDR1 and CDR2 are MNHEY and SVGAGI. This CDR3 has 14 residues. CDR3 nucleotides: TGTGCCAGCAGTTCGGCCTACAGGGGTCAGCCCCAGCATTTT. Translating gives CASSSAYRGQPQHF.

This rearrangement joins TRBV2 to TRBJ2-7, with 11 bases fitting TRBD2. The CDR3 runs 19 residues. J gave up 0 bases and V 11 bases, and 21 bases lay outside the gene matches. CDR1 and CDR2 from the germline V gene are SNHLY and FYNNEI. For the CDR3, the DNA is TGTGCCCTAGGCGGGACTAGCGGATTTCCGACTATCAGCTCCTACGAGCAGTACTTC. Translation gives CALGGTSGFPTISSYEQYF. Using reference TRBV2 and TRBJ2-7 for the parts outside the CDR3, the full variable domain is EPEVTQTPSHQVTQMGQEVILRCVPISNHLYFYWYRQILGQKVEFLVSFYNNEISEKSEIFDDQFSVERPDGSNFTLKIRSTKLEDSAMYFCALGGTSGFPTISSYEQYFGPGTRLTVT.

The V gene is TRBV30, the J gene TRBJ2-7; D might be TRBD1 (6 bases). Trimming left V 7 bases short and J 5 bases short, with 21 bases between. CDR3 size: 14 residues. Germline loops: CDR1 GTSNPN, CDR2 SVGIG (reference sequence). The CDR3 here is CALGASGFRDEQYF. CDR3 nucleotide sequence: TGTGCCTTGGGGGCGTCTGGGTTCCGCGACGAGCAGTACTTC.

The chain employs TRBV7-2 and TRBJ2-1, with TRBD2 matching 12 bases. From germline, CDR1 is SGHTA and CDR2 FQGNSA. The CDR3 covers 16 residues. J was trimmed by 3 bases and V by 5 bases; bases with no gene match: 5. In DNA form, the CDR3 reads TGTGCCAGCAGCCAGTCTAGCGGGAGGGACTACAATGAGCAGTTCTTC. It codes for CASSQSSGRDYNEQFF.